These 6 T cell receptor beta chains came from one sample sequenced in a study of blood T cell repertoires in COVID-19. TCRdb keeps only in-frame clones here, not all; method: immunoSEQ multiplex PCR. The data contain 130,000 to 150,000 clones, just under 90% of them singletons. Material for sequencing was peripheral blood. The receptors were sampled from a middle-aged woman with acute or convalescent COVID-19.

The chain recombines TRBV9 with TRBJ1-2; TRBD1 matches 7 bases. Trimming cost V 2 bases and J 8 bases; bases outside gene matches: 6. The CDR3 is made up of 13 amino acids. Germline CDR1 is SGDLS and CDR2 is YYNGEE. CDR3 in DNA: TGTGCCAGCAGCGTTTCGACAGGGAGCGGCTACACCTTC. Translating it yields CASSVSTGSGYTF.

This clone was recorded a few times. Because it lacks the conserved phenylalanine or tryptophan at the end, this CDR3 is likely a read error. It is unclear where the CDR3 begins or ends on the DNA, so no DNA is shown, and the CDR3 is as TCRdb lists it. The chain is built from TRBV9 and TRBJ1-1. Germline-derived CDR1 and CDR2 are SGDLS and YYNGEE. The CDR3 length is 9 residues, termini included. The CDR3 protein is CASSTRTAS.

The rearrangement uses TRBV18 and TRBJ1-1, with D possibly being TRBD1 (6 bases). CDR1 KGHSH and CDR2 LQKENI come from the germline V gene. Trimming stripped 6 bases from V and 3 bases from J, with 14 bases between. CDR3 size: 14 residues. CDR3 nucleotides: TGTGCCAGCTCCCTTGGACAGAGCCACACTGAAGCTTTCTTT. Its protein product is CASSLGQSHTEAFF.

The CDR3 sequence is CASSDGTGGGSEQFF. The CDR3 DNA reads as TGTGCCAGCAGTGACGGGACAGGGGGCGGGAGTGAGCAGTTCTTC. This chain joins TRBV6-4 and TRBJ2-1; 12 positions agree with TRBD1. Unmatched junction bases numbered 5, after V lost 2 bases and J lost 9 bases. Germline CDR1 reads MRHNA; CDR2 reads SNTAGT. CDR3 length equals 15 residues.

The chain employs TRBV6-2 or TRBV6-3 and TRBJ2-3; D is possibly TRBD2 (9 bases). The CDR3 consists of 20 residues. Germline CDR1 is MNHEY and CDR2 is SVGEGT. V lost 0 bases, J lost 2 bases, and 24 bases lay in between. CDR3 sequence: CASSYSSQGGPGLATDTQYF. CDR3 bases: TGTGCCAGCAGTTACTCGTCACAGGGGGGCCCGGGACTAGCCACAGATACGCAGTATTTT.

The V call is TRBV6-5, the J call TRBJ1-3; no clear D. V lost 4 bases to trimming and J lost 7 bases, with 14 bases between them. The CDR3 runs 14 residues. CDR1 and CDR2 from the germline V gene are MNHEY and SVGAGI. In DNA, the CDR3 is TGTGCCAGCAGTTCCTCGACGGAGGGTAACACCATATATTTT. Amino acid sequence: CASSSSTEGNTIYF.